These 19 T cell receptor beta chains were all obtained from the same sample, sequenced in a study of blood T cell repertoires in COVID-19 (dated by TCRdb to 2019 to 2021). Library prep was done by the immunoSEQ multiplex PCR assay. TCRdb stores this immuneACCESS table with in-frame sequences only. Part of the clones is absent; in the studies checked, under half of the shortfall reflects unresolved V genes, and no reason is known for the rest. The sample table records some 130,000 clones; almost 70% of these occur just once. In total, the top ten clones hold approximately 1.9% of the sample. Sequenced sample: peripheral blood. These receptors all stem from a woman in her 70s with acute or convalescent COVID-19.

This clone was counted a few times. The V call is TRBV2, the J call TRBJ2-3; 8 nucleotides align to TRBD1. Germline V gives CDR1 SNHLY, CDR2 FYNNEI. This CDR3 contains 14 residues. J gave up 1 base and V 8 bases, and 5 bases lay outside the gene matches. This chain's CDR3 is CASETGQGTDTQYF. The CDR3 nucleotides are TGTGCCAGCGAGACGGGACAGGGCACAGATACGCAGTATTTT.

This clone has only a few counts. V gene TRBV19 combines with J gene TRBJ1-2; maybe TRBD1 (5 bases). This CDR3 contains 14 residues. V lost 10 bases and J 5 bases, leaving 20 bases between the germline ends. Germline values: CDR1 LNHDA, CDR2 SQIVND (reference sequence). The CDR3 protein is CATSATGDQYGYTF. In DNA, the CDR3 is TGTGCCACCTCAGCTACGGGGGATCAATATGGCTACACCTTC.

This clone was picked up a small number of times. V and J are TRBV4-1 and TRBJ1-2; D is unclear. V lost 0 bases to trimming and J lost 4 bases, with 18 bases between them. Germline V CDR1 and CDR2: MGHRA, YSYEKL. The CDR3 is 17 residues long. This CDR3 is CASSQERSTAEGYGYTF. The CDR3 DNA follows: TGCGCCAGCAGCCAAGAGAGATCGACGGCGGAGGGCTATGGCTACACCTTC.

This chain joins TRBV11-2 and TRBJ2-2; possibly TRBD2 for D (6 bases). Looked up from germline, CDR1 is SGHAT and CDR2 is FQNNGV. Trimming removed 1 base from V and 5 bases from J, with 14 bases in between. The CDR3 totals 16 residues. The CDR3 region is CASSLVRDSYTGELFF. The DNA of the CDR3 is TGTGCCAGCAGCTTAGTCCGGGACTCCTATACCGGGGAGCTGTTTTTT.

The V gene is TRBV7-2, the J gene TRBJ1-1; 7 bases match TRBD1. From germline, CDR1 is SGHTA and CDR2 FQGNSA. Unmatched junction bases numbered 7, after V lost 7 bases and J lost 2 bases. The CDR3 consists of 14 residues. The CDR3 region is CASTKTGLNTEAFF. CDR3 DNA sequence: TGTGCCAGCACAAAGACAGGGCTAAACACTGAAGCTTTCTTT. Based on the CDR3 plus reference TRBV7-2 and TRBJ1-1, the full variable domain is GAGVSQSPSNKVTEKGKDVELRCDPISGHTALYWYRQSLGQGLEFLIYFQGNSAPDKSGLPSDRFSAERTGGSVSTLTIQRTQQEDSAVYLCASTKTGLNTEAFFGQGTRLTVV.

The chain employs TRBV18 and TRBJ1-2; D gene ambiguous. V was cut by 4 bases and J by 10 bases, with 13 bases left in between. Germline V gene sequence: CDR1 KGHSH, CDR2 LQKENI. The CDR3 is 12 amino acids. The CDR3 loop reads CASSLSEEHYTF. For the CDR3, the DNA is TGTGCCAGCTCACTATCGGAGGAACACTACACCTTC.

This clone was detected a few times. CDR3 DNA: TGTGCCAGCTCACCACCCTCGACAGAGAACTATGGCTACACCTTC. It is translated as CASSPPSTENYGYTF. The rearrangement uses TRBV18 and TRBJ1-2; a weak D match, TRBD1 (5 bases). The CDR3 loop spans 15 amino acids. Germline-derived CDR1 and CDR2 are KGHSH and LQKENI. Trimming pared 0 bases from V and 2 bases from J, leaving 10 bases between.

CDR3 in DNA: TGTGCCAGCAGCTTCGGGGACAATGAGCAGTTCTTC. This translates into CASSFGDNEQFF. The chain recombines TRBV5-6 with TRBJ2-1; D may be TRBD2 (5 bases). Germline assignment: CDR1 SGHDT and CDR2 YYEEEE. The V gene lost 2 bases and the J gene lost 5 bases, with 5 bases spanning the gap. The CDR3 length is 12 residues.

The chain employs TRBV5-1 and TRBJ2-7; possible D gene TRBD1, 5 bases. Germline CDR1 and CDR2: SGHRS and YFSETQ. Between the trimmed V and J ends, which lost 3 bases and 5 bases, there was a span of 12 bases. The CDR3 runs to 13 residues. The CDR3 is CASSSSGLHEQYF. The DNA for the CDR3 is TGCGCCAGCAGCTCCTCAGGGTTGCACGAGCAGTACTTC.

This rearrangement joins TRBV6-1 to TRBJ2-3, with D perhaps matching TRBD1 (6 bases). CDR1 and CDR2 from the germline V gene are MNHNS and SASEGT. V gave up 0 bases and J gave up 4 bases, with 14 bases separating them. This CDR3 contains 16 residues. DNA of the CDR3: TGTGCCAGCAGTGAAGCTTCACAGGGCTGGGCAGATACGCAGTATTTT. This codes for CASSEASQGWADTQYF.

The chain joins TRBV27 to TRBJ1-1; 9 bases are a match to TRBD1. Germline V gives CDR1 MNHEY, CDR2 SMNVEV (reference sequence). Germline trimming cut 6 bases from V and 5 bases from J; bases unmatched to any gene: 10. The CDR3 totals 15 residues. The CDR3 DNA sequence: TGTGCCAGCAGCTCCCTACAGGGGGCGAGGACTGAAGCTTTCTTT. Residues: CASSSLQGARTEAFF.

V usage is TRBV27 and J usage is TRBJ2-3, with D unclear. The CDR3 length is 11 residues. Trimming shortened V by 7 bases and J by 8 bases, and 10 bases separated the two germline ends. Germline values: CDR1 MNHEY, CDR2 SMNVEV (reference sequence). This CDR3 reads CASTTSGTQYF. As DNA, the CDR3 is TGTGCCAGCACAACATCGGGTACGCAGTATTTT.

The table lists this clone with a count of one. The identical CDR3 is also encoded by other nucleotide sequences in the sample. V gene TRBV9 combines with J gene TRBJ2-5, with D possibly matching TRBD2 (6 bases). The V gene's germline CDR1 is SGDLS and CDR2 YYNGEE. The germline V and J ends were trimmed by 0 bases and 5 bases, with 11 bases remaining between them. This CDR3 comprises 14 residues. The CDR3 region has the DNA TGTGCCAGCAGCGTAGCCCCCGGGAGCGAGACCCAGTACTTC. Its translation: CASSVAPGSETQYF.

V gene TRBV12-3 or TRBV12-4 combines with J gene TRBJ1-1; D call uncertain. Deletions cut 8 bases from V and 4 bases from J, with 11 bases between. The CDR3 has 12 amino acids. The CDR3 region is CASGRGSTEAFF. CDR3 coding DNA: TGTGCCAGCGGTAGAGGGAGCACTGAAGCTTTCTTT.

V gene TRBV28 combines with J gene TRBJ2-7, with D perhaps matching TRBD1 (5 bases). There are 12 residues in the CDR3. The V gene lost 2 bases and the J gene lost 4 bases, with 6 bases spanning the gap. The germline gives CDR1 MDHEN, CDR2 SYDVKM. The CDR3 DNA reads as TGTGCCAGCAGTTTAAAGGGGTACGAGCAGTACTTC. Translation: CASSLKGYEQYF.

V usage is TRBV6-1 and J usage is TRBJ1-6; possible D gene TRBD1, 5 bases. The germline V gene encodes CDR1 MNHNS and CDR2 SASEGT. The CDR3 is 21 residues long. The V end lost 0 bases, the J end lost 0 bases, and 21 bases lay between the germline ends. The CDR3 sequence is CASSEAGRGPRLSSYNSPLHF. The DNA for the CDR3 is TGTGCCAGCAGTGAAGCGGGGAGGGGCCCCCGCCTGAGCTCCTATAATTCACCCCTCCACTTT.

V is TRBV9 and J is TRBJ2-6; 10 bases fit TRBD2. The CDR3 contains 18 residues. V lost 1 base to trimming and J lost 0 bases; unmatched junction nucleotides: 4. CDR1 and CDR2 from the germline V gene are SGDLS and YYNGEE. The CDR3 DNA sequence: TGTGCCAGCAGCGTATCTAGCGGGGGCTCCTCTGGGGCCAACGTCCTGACTTTC. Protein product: CASSVSSGGSSGANVLTF.

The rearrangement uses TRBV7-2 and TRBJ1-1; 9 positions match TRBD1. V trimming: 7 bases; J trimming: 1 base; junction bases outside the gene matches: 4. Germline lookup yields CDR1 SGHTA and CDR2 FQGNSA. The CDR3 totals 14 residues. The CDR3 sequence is CASTPTGGNTEAFF. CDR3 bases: TGTGCCAGCACCCCGACAGGGGGGAACACTGAAGCTTTCTTT.

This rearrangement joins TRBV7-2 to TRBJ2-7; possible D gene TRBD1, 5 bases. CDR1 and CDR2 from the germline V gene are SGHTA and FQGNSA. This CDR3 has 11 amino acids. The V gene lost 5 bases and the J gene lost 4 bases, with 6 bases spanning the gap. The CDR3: CASSDRYEQYF. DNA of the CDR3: TGTGCCAGCAGCGACAGATACGAGCAGTACTTC.